The present T cell receptor beta chain was sequenced within a study of blood T cell repertoires in COVID-19. Overall study context: Samples representing acute and convalescent COVID-19 were sourced from the United States, Italy and Spain. Sources were T cells, B-cell-depleted T cells, or PBMCs; the material itself was cDNA or gDNA.

Clones were sequenced by immunoSEQ multiplex PCR, and TCRdb holds only the in-frame ones, with some missing. This sample has approximately 80,000 clones, with roughly 88% found just once. The CDR3 contains 14 residues. Germline CDR1 is SQVTM and CDR2 is ANQGSEA. Trimming left V 3 bases short and J 2 bases short, with 14 bases between. The sequence was collected from a man aged 45-65 years with active COVID-19. The sequenced sample was peripheral blood. The chain combines TRBV29-1 with TRBJ2-7; weak D call: TRBD1 (6 bases). CDR3 residues: CSVEGWGHPYEQYF. The CDR3 DNA is TGCAGCGTTGAGGGTTGGGGACACCCCTACGAGCAGTACTTC.